What follows is one T cell receptor (beta chain) and its context. Its matching antigen is unknown. Trimming removed 7 bases at V and 5 bases at J, with 11 bases between. The CDR3 is 12 amino acids. CDR1 and CDR2 from the germline V gene are LNHDA and SQIVND (reference sequence). This sample was included in a study of cytomegalovirus exposure and HLA in healthy donors. General study findings and limits: High specificity and sensitivity for cytomegalovirus status were reported for the classifier. According to an earlier analysis, most TCR beta V segments yielded productive rearrangements about 87% or about 30% of the time. Analyzed later, most CMV-associated TCR beta chains appeared HLA-restricted. CMV serostatus was the sole immune exposure data available.

The PCR had 60 Vbeta and 13 Jbeta primers. TCRdb keeps only in-frame clones here, not all; method: immunoSEQ multiplex PCR. Counted here are fewer than 200,000 clones, around 76% occurring once; the ten biggest clones make up roughly 2%. The sequenced material came from PBMCs. The TCR originated in a female donor in good health and CMV-seronegative. This rearrangement joins TRBV19 to TRBJ2-5; perhaps TRBD2 as D (6 bases). CDR3 region: CASMRGWETQYF. CDR3 sequence (DNA): TGTGCCAGTATGCGGGGCTGGGAGACCCAGTACTTC.